This T cell receptor (beta chain) was found in a study of blood T cell repertoires in COVID-19. About the study: Samples of COVID-19 (acute and convalescent) were obtained from the United States, Italy and Spain.

Germline loops: CDR1 SGHNT, CDR2 YYREEE (reference sequence). The ends lost 4 bases at V and 5 bases at J; junction bases unmatched: 12. The CDR3 is made up of 17 amino acids. Participants came from about two dozen US areas, aged roughly 18 to 95 years. The assay was immunoSEQ multiplex PCR, and TCRdb's table has in-frame clones only and misses some. The profile shows 250,000 to 300,000 clones, around nine tenths of them singletons. The TCR comes from a woman between 45 and 65 years old who had been exposed to COVID-19. The rearrangement joins TRBV5-4 to TRBJ2-1; TRBD1 aligns across 10 bases. The sequencing sample was made of PBMCs or T cells enriched from blood (not recorded which). CDR3 region: CASSPLVGTGVNNEQFF. The CDR3, as DNA: TGTGCCAGCAGCCCCTTGGTGGGGACAGGGGTTAACAATGAGCAGTTCTTC.